The next 6 T cell receptor beta chains were all read from a single sample in a study of shared clonotypes between healthy human individuals. Naive CD8 cells lacked CD45RO and underwent positive selection for CCR7, leaving out terminally differentiated effector memory CD45RA+ cells. Repertoires were generated with immunoSEQ multiplex PCR, while TCRdb's copy carries only in-frame clones and drops some. The table lists approximately 2,000,000 clones, approximately 92% of them singletons. What was sequenced was naive CD8+ T cells from PBMCs. Receptor source: a man between 18 and 29 years old in good health. Some clones in this sample may be carry-over from other donors' samples.

A remark on this clone: Other DNA sequences in the sample encode the same CDR3. DNA for the CDR3: TGTGCCAGCAGTCTAGGGTATGGCAATCAGCCCCAGCATTTT. Its protein product is CASSLGYGNQPQHF. The J gene is TRBJ1-5, the V gene TRBV27; D not certain. The germline gives CDR1 MNHEY, CDR2 SMNVEV (reference sequence). Between the trimmed V and J ends, which lost 5 bases and 2 bases, there was a span of 10 bases. The CDR3 runs to 14 residues.

This chain uses TRBV7-2 with TRBJ1-2; possibly TRBD1 for D (5 bases). Germline V gene data show CDR1 as SGHTA and CDR2 as FQGNSA. The V end lost 5 bases, the J end lost 5 bases, and 15 bases lay between the germline ends. The CDR3 contains 14 residues. The CDR3 nucleotides read TGTGCCAGCAGCCCCTCCAGGGCCATTTATGGCTACACCTTC. Amino acids: CASSPSRAIYGYTF.

The rearrangement links TRBV7-2 to TRBJ2-5; D uncertain. CDR3 length: 15 amino acids. Germline V gene data show CDR1 as SGHTA and CDR2 as FQGNSA. Trimming took 4 bases from V and 2 from J, leaving 14 bases between them. CDR3 region: CASSYTLLSQETQYF. The CDR3, as DNA: TGTGCCAGCAGCTATACACTGTTGTCTCAAGAGACCCAGTACTTC. The full variable domain, rest sourced from reference TRBV7-2 and TRBJ2-5, is GAGVSQSPSNKVTEKGKDVELRCDPISGHTALYWYRQSLGQGLEFLIYFQGNSAPDKSGLPSDRFSAERTGGSVSTLTIQRTQQEDSAVYLCASSYTLLSQETQYFGPGTRLLVL.

The V call is TRBV2, the J call TRBJ2-6; D remains unclear. V lost 6 bases and J lost 0, with 6 bases in between. The CDR3 length is 14 residues. The germline V gene has CDR1 SNHLY and CDR2 FYNNEI. The chain's CDR3 is CASRESSGANVLTF. The DNA of the CDR3 is TGTGCCAGCAGAGAGAGCTCTGGGGCCAACGTCCTGACTTTC.

The rearrangement links TRBV7-6 to TRBJ2-5; the match to TRBD1 covers 8 bases. The ends lost 5 bases at V and 5 bases at J; junction bases unmatched: 7. The CDR3 loop spans 14 amino acids. CDR1 SGHVS and CDR2 FNYEAQ come from the germline V gene. CDR3 sequence: CASSRGQGAETQYF. In DNA, the CDR3 is TGTGCCAGCAGCCGCGGACAGGGCGCCGAGACCCAGTACTTC. The complete variable domain, with remaining parts taken from reference TRBV7-6 and TRBJ2-5, reads GAGVSQSPRYKVTKRGQDVALRCDPISGHVSLYWYRQALGQGPEFLTYFNYEAQQDKSGLPNDRFSAERPEGSISTLTIQRTEQRDSAMYRCASSRGQGAETQYFGPGTRLLVL.

This sequence joins TRBV28 and TRBJ2-7; D possibly corresponds to TRBD2 (6 bases). Germline assignment: CDR1 MDHEN and CDR2 SYDVKM. This CDR3 has 17 residues. Trimming removed 7 bases from V and 0 bases from J, with 22 bases in between. Here the CDR3 DNA reads TGTGCCAGCACCCCAACGGGGCGGGGTCTCTCCTCCTACGAGCAGTACTTC. Its protein product is CASTPTGRGLSSYEQYF.